This T cell receptor (beta chain) was sequenced in a study of shared clonotypes between healthy human individuals. Germline-derived CDR1 and CDR2 are SGHDN and FVKESK. This CDR3 has 14 residues. Trimming cost V 0 bases and J 8 bases, with 13 bases left between them. Here immunoSEQ multiplex PCR was the method, and the copy in TCRdb shows in-frame clones only, minus some. The repertoire has roughly 640,000 clones, roughly 70% of them found once; the top ten carry roughly 1.7%. The sequence derives from a woman aged 30 to 39 in good health. Sample: memory CD4+ T cells sorted from blood. Indicated subset: CD45RA-negative fraction. This chain links TRBV14 with TRBJ1-2; TRBD1 might be the D (5 bases). The CDR3 nucleotides read TGTGCCAGCAGCCAAGATACAGGCTTCAGCGGCTACACCTTC. Translating it yields CASSQDTGFSGYTF. Full variable domain (missing parts from reference TRBV14 and TRBJ1-2): EAGVTQFPSHSVIEKGQTVTLRCDPISGHDNLYWYRRVMGKEIKFLLHFVKESKQDESGMPNNRFLAERTGGTYSTLKVQPAELEDSGVYFCASSQDTGFSGYTFGSGTRLTVV.